The subject of this entry is one T cell receptor (beta chain). Antigen specificity is unknown. These data are taken from a study of T cell responses to AZD1222 COVID-19 vaccine. General study results and limits: Possibly, clonal diversity was underestimated; donors were largely white British and included more females. All repertoire sampling was performed exclusively after the peak T cell response. Reportedly, close to half of spike-specific TCRs are directed against unmutated variant regions.

This CDR3 region has 14 residues. The ends were cut back, 3 bases at V and 4 bases at J, with 10 bases in the middle. From germline, CDR1 is MNHEY and CDR2 SMNVEV (reference sequence). The assay was immunoSEQ multiplex PCR, and TCRdb's table has in-frame clones only and misses some. Among fewer than 130,000 clones listed, about 87% were seen once. The sequencing here drew on peripheral blood, taken on day 0 of AZD1222 vaccination. This clonotype was sampled from an adult in good health. This chain connects TRBV27 to TRBJ1-5; D might be TRBD1 (6 bases). The DNA of the CDR3 is TGTGCCAGCAGTTTGGGGGGCGAGAATCAGCCCCAGCATTTT. Residues: CASSLGGENQPQHF.